Described below is a single T cell receptor (beta chain) sequence and its context. Its antigen is not identified. The data stem from a study of vaccination effects on CD4 cells after COVID-19. The CDR3 length is 15 residues. The trim removed 4 bases at V and 4 bases at J, leaving 5 bases unmatched. CDR1 and CDR2 from the germline V gene are SGHDT and YYEEEE. Under the ViraFEST assay, PBMC were stimulated with viral peptide pools so that antigen-specific CD4+ T cells expanded. Sequencing was performed afterwards. Upon completion of roughly ten days in culture, CD4+ T cells were isolated. No vaccinee had earlier SARS-CoV-2 infection, and nucleocapsid antibodies were negative. Researchers swapped half the medium for IL-2 medium on both days 3 and 7. Assay: immunoSEQ multiplex PCR; the TCRdb copy retains only in-frame clones and omits some. The sample holds tens of thousands of clones, 73% seen once.

The V gene is TRBV5-6, the J gene TRBJ2-1; 10 bases map to TRBD2. Here the sequenced sample was CD4+ T cells from PBMCs cultured with HCoV-OC43 spike peptides, taken before COVID-19 vaccination. The subset was: HCoV-OC43 spike overlapping peptide pool stimulation. The receptor was derived from a human donor who received a COVID-19 vaccine. The CDR3, as DNA: TGTGCCAGCAGCCGGACTAGCGGAACTTACAATGAGCAGTTCTTC. It is translated as CASSRTSGTYNEQFF. Combining the CDR3 with reference TRBV5-6 and TRBJ2-1 gives the whole variable domain DAGVTQSPTHLIKTRGQQVTLRCSPKSGHDTVSWYQQALGQGPQFIFQYYEEEERQRGNFPDRFSGHQFPNYSSELNVNALLLGDSALYLCASSRTSGTYNEQFFGPGTRLTVL.